This record concerns one TCR beta chain sequence. As processed by the authors: Amplification of reference gene primers was used by the study to estimate nucleated cell counts. Generated by immunoSEQ multiplex PCR, the TCRdb table keeps only in-frame clones and is missing some. V and J calls and clone size are as listed in that table; D and trimming were resolved from the DNA. Of fewer than 250,000 clones in the sample, 86% are singletons; the top ten hold about 6%. The Seattle patients, enrolled during active infection, were followed longitudinally. The length of the CDR3 is 12 residues. With 5 bases removed from V and 3 bases from J, the gap between germline ends came to 8 bases. The record originates from a study of blood T cell repertoires in COVID-19.

This TCR derives from a woman older than 75 with COVID-19, enrolled during active disease. This chain connects TRBV12-3 or TRBV12-4 to TRBJ2-7; D uncertain. Sample: peripheral blood. CDR3 loop: CASSQVSYEQYF. The CDR3 coding sequence is TGTGCCAGCAGTCAGGTTAGCTACGAGCAGTACTTC.